The 8 T cell receptor beta chains reported below all come from one sample, sequenced in a study of response to subunit inactivated influenza vaccine. MiXCR, run by TCRdb on the RT-PCR reads, gives a single entry per CDR3 protein. The table shows about 570,000 distinct CDR3 sequences, with about 10% occurring only once. The sample was also linked to a second study, of T cells expressing NK-cell markers. This second report adds: As the method of synthesis, 5'RACE template switching with UMIs yielded TCR beta cDNA.

The sample in question was PBMCs from blood, obtained on the day of vaccination. The receptor source for this set is a man aged 50 or older who received an inactivated influenza vaccine.

This clonotype was observed a few times. This chain connects TRBV4-3 to TRBJ1-1; D gene ambiguous. This CDR3 is 14 amino acids long. Looked up from germline, CDR1 is LGHNA and CDR2 is YSLEER. Trimming removed 0 bases at V and 4 bases at J, with 9 bases between. The CDR3 sequence: CASSQEKGFTEAFF. The CDR3, as DNA: TGCGCCAGCAGCCAAGAAAAGGGTTTCACTGAAGCTTTCTTT.

The V and J genes are TRBV12-3 or TRBV12-4 and TRBJ2-3; possibly TRBD1 for D (6 bases). The length of the CDR3 is 16 residues. Trimming stripped 7 bases from V and 0 bases from J, with 17 bases between. DNA for the CDR3: TGTGCCAGCATTCCCTTAGGACAGAGGAGCACAGATACGCAGTATTTT. This gives the protein CASIPLGQRSTDTQYF.

This clonotype was found a few times. The chain combines TRBV28 with TRBJ2-2; 7 positions match TRBD1. Germline V lookup: CDR1 MDHEN, CDR2 SYDVKM. This CDR3 is built from 17 residues. Trimming took 3 bases from V and 2 from J; bases not matched to a gene: 9. The CDR3 loop reads CASSFLDRSKNTGELFF. The CDR3 DNA sequence: TGTGCCAGCAGTTTCCTGGACAGGTCAAAAAACACCGGGGAGCTGTTTTTT.

This clonotype has more than one count but fewer than ten. V gene TRBV18 combines with J gene TRBJ2-5; TRBD1 or TRBD2 may be the D gene (5 bases each). The CDR3 runs 16 residues. The germline V gene has CDR1 KGHSH and CDR2 LQKENI. V gave up 1 base and J gave up 2 bases, with 14 bases separating them. DNA of the CDR3: TGTGCCAGCTCACCACTTGTGTCTGAGGGGCAAGAGACCCAGTACTTC. Encoded protein: CASSPLVSEGQETQYF.

This clonotype was counted only a few times. The chain uses TRBV3-1 and TRBJ2-1; the D gene is possibly TRBD2 (6 bases). V lost 2 bases, J lost 7 bases, and 18 bases lay in between. Germline-derived CDR1 and CDR2 are LGHDT and YNNKEL (reference sequence). This CDR3 is 16 amino acids long. The CDR3 coding sequence is TGTGCCAGCAGCCAACTCCCGGGCAGGCTAGCGAATGAGCAGTTCTTC. Translation: CASSQLPGRLANEQFF.

V and J are TRBV7-3 and TRBJ2-3, with 7 bases identical to TRBD1. Germline CDR1 is SGHTA and CDR2 is FQGTGA. Trimming cost V 3 bases and J 2 bases; bases outside gene matches: 2. This CDR3 spans 14 amino acids. The DNA for the CDR3 is TGTGCCAGCAGCTTTAAGGGGGCCACAGATACGCAGTATTTT. Its translation: CASSFKGATDTQYF.

CDR3: CASSGGQFGVGYTF. CDR3 DNA sequence: TGTGCCAGCAGTGGCGGACAGTTTGGAGTAGGCTACACCTTC. V usage is TRBV9 and J usage is TRBJ1-2, with a weak D call TRBD1 (6 bases). Looked up from germline, CDR1 is SGDLS and CDR2 is YYNGEE. The V gene lost 5 bases and the J gene lost 8 bases, with 19 bases spanning the gap. This CDR3 region has 14 residues.

In its sample, this clonotype was seen a few times. This rearrangement joins TRBV2 to TRBJ2-1; a weak D match, TRBD1 (6 bases). The CDR3 covers 15 residues. Deletions cut 3 bases from V and 6 bases from J, with 15 bases between. Germline V lookup: CDR1 SNHLY, CDR2 FYNNEI. The CDR3 sequence is CASSDQGSSGNEQFF. CDR3 sequence (DNA): TGTGCCAGCAGTGACCAGGGGTCCTCGGGCAATGAGCAGTTCTTC.